These T cell receptor beta chains were read from a single sample in a study of technical replicates of blood from a few donors. TCRdb keeps only in-frame clones here, not all; method: immunoSEQ multiplex PCR. The sample yields tens of thousands of clones, 93% seen once. The material sequenced was T cells isolated from PBMCs. These receptors all come from a human donor in good health. CDR3s include the opening cysteine and the closing phenylalanine or tryptophan. The D gene is left open where the match is weak. Some rows mark clone size as missing; the rest say once, few, many or name a class of expanded clone.

abundance	d_gene	v_gene	j_gene	CDR3aa	CDR3nt
.	.	TRBV15	TRBJ2-7	CATAMGQNLYEQYF	TGTGCCACCGCTATGGGGCAGAACCTCTACGAGCAGTACTTC
once	.	TRBV14	TRBJ2-7	CASSPIPLASEQYF	TGTGCCAGCAGCCCTATACCACTAGCATCTGAGCAGTACTTC
.	.	TRBV7-9	TRBJ2-5	CASSLGTGIQETQYF	TGTGCCAGCAGCCTGGGCACAGGGATCCAAGAGACCCAGTACTTC
once	.	TRBV11-2	TRBJ1-1	CASSLQGLDTEAFF	TGTGCCAGCAGCTTACAGGGGTTAGACACTGAAGCTTTCTTT
.	.	TRBV20-1	TRBJ2-7	CSALLTYEQYF	TGCAGTGCCCTACTTACTTACGAGCAGTACTTC
.	TRBD2	TRBV7-9	TRBJ2-1	CASSLGGGNEQFF	TGTGCCAGCAGCTTAGGGGGGGGAAATGAGCAGTTCTTC
.	.	TRBV11-2	TRBJ1-1	CASSLEPNYNTEAFF	TGTGCCAGCAGCTTAGAGCCGAACTACAACACTGAAGCTTTCTTT
.	TRBD2	TRBV5-1	TRBJ2-7	CASSLVSGGRYEQYF	TGCGCCAGCAGCTTGGTAAGCGGGGGTAGATACGAGCAGTACTTC
.	.	TRBV2	TRBJ2-1	CASSLTTGSAAGRYNEQFF	TGTGCCAGCAGTCTAACGACAGGTTCAGCAGCGGGGAGGTACAATGAGCAGTTCTTC
.	TRBD2	TRBV10-3	TRBJ2-3	CAISESIMSGEITDTQYF	TGTGCCATCAGTGAGTCGATTATGAGCGGGGAGATAACAGATACGCAGTATTTT